This T cell receptor beta chain came from a study of T cells in localized non-small cell lung cancer. Study-wide results and caveats: Uninvolved adjacent lung showed peak T cell clonality, exceeding tumor. Median detection of top 100 tumor clones in adjacent lung was around 57 clones. Higher blood T cell density tracked longer overall survival.

TCRdb keeps only in-frame clones here, not all; method: immunoSEQ multiplex PCR. The sample yields about 17,000 clones, 80% to 90% seen once. With regard to this clone: The antigen is undetermined.

CDR1 is SGHVS, CDR2 FQNEAQ, per germline. CDR3 length: 16 amino acids. The V and J ends lost 5 bases and 2 bases respectively, with 19 bases between them. The starting material was peripheral blood, obtained before any cancer treatment. The chain combines TRBV7-8 with TRBJ2-7, with a possible D match to TRBD2 (6 bases). The TCR originated in a male donor at least 60 years old with stage III lung adenocarcinoma. CDR3 sequence: CASSVTTGGDTYEQYF. The CDR3 nucleotides are TGTGCCAGCAGCGTCACGACTGGCGGGGATACCTACGAGCAGTACTTC.